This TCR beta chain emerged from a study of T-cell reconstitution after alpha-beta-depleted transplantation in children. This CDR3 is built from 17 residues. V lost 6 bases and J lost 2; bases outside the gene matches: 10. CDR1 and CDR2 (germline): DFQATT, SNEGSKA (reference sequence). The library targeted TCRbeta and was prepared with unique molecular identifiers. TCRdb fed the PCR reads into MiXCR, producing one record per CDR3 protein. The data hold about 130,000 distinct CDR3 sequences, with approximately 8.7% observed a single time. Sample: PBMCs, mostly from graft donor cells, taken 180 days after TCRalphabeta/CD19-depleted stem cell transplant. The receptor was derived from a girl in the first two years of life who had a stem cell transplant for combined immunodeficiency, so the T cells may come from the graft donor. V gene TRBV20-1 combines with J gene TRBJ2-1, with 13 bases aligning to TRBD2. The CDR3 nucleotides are TGCAGTGCCCAAACTAGCGGGAGGGCCCTTACCTACAATGAGCAGTTCTTC. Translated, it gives CSAQTSGRALTYNEQFF.